The rows below give T cell receptor beta chains drawn from one sample of a study of T cell responses to AZD1222 COVID-19 vaccine. Here immunoSEQ multiplex PCR was the method, and the copy in TCRdb shows in-frame clones only, minus some. The table has around 150,000 clones, about 87% seen once. Here the sequenced sample was peripheral blood, taken on day 0 of AZD1222 vaccination. Receptor source: an adult in good health. Each CDR3 is given with its conserved first and last residue. A D gene is named only where the DNA matches it firmly. The listing skips clone size in some rows; elsewhere it reads once, few, many or a size class.

>NA|TRBV4-3|TRBD2|15|TRBJ2-1
TGCGCCAGCAGCCAAGAAACTAGCGGGGGGAATGAGCAGTTCTTC
CASSQETSGGNEQFF
>NA|TRBV7-6|NA|14|TRBJ2-7
TGTGCCAGCAGCTTAGGACCGATCTCCTACGAGCAGTACTTC
CASSLGPISYEQYF
>NA|TRBV6-6|NA|13|TRBJ2-7
TGTGCCAGCAGTCAGGTTAGCTCCTACGAGCAGTACTTC
CASSQVSSYEQYF
>few|TRBV30|NA|14|TRBJ2-7
TGTGCCTGGAGTGGGACCGATAGCTCCTACGAGCAGTACTTC
CAWSGTDSSYEQYF
>NA|TRBV15|NA|16|TRBJ2-3
TGTGCCACCAGCGGGGAGGGGGTTGGGCCCTCGGATACGCAGTATTTT
CATSGEGVGPSDTQYF
>few|TRBV7-2|NA|13|TRBJ2-7
TGTGCCAGCAGCAACACGGGCGGGGTCGAGCAGTACTTC
CASSNTGGVEQYF
>once|TRBV6-5|TRBD2|11|TRBJ2-5
TGTGCCAGCAGAGCGGGAGGGACCCAGTACTTC
CASRAGGTQYF
>NA|TRBV30|NA|16|TRBJ1-6
TGTGCCTGGAGCCACAGCCCGAGCTCCTATAATTCACCCCTCCACTTT
CAWSHSPSSYNSPLHF
>NA|TRBV5-5|NA|12|TRBJ1-5
TGTGCCAGCAGCGGCACCAATCAGCCCCAGCATTTT
CASSGTNQPQHF
>once|TRBV7-3|NA|13|TRBJ2-6
TGTGCCAGCAGCCCAATAGACAGCGACGTCCTGACTTTC
CASSPIDSDVLTF
>NA|TRBV30|TRBD1|16|TRBJ1-5
TGTGCCTGGAGTGGTGACGGACAGGGTAAAGGTCGGCCCCAGCATTTT
CAWSGDGQGKGRPQHF
>NA|TRBV12-5|TRBD2|12|TRBJ2-7
TGTGCTAGTGGTATGGGCGGGAGCGAGCAGTACTTC
CASGMGGSEQYF
>NA|TRBV6-5|NA|14|TRBJ2-7
TGTGCCAGCACTCCAACAGGGCTTGCCTACGAGCAGTACTTC
CASTPTGLAYEQYF
>NA|TRBV20-1|NA|13|TRBJ1-5
TGCAGTGCTAGTTCCGACAACAATCAGCCCCAGCATTTT
CSASSDNNQPQHF
>NA|TRBV15|NA|15|TRBJ2-5
TGTGCCACCAGCAACCCAGGACTGTTAAAGGAGACCCAGTACTTC
CATSNPGLLKETQYF
>NA|TRBV11-2|TRBD1|15|TRBJ1-4
TGTGCCAGCAGCTTAGGCGGACAGGGAAGGAGGAAACTGTTTTTT
CASSLGGQGRRKLFF